This is a list of T cell receptor beta chains from one sample in a study of T cells in Graves' hyperthyroidism and ophthalmopathy. MiXCR, run by TCRdb on the multiplex PCR reads, gives a single entry per CDR3 protein. The sample lists under 200,000 distinct CDR3 sequences; roughly 10% were seen once. Sample: blood. Source of these receptors: a woman under 30 with Graves' hyperthyroidism that later progressed to Graves' ophthalmopathy. CDR3s include the opening cysteine and the closing phenylalanine or tryptophan. The D gene is left open where the match is weak. Not every row has a clone size; where given, it reads once, few, many or a size class.

D: TRBD2
V: TRBV5-1
size: many
J: TRBJ2-2
DNA: TGCGCCAGCAGCTTAGGAGCGGGAGTAATCGGGGAGCTGTTTTTT
CDR3: CASSLGAGVIGELFF

D: TRBD2
V: TRBV20-1
size: many
J: TRBJ2-7
DNA: TGCAGTGCTGAACTAGCGGGATACGACGAGCAGTACTTC
CDR3: CSAELAGYDEQYF

D: -
V: TRBV4-2
size: -
J: TRBJ2-2
DNA: TGTGCCAGCAGCCAGCCAGCCTTAAACACCGGGGAGCTGTTTTTT
CDR3: CASSQPALNTGELFF

D: -
V: TRBV6-1
size: many
J: TRBJ1-1
DNA: TGTGCCAGCAGGAACCAGGGAACTGAAGCTTTCTTT
CDR3: CASRNQGTEAFF

D: -
V: TRBV28
size: many
J: TRBJ1-2
DNA: TGTGCCAGCAGTCAGGACAGCAGCTATGGCTACACCTTC
CDR3: CASSQDSSYGYTF

D: TRBD1
V: TRBV10-3
size: many
J: TRBJ2-7
DNA: TGTGCCATCAGCCCGACAGGGCGCGAGCAGTACTTC
CDR3: CAISPTGREQYF

D: -
V: TRBV27
size: -
J: TRBJ2-7
DNA: TGTGCCAGCAGTCTCCGGGACGGGACCTACGAGCAGTACTTC
CDR3: CASSLRDGTYEQYF

D: TRBD1
V: TRBV11-1
size: many
J: TRBJ2-3
DNA: TGTGCCAGCAGTCGTCCGGGACAGGGACTTACAGATACGCAGTATTTT
CDR3: CASSRPGQGLTDTQYF

D: TRBD1
V: TRBV19
size: -
J: TRBJ1-2
DNA: TGTGCCAGTAGTTCGACAGGGGGCTCATTGTGGGGCTACACCTTC
CDR3: CASSSTGGSLWGYTF

D: TRBD1
V: TRBV7-6
size: -
J: TRBJ2-3
DNA: TGTGCCAGCAGCTTAGTGGACAGGGGGCGGACAGATACGCAGTATTTT
CDR3: CASSLVDRGRTDTQYF

D: -
V: TRBV2
size: many
J: TRBJ1-5
DNA: TGTGCCAGCAGTGAAAAATCAGATTACATGCCCCAGCATTTT
CDR3: CASSEKSDYMPQHF

D: -
V: TRBV6-1
size: many
J: TRBJ1-1
DNA: TGTGCCAGCAGTTACCCGGGGCCGAACACTGAAGCTTTCTTT
CDR3: CASSYPGPNTEAFF

D: -
V: TRBV30
size: many
J: TRBJ1-2
DNA: TGTGCCTGGAGAGGGGTGGGAGGCGATGGCTACACCTTC
CDR3: CAWRGVGGDGYTF

D: -
V: TRBV2
size: many
J: TRBJ2-5
DNA: TGTGCCAGCAGTGAATGGGGGGAGACCCAGTACTTC
CDR3: CASSEWGETQYF

D: TRBD1
V: TRBV20-1
size: many
J: TRBJ2-5
DNA: TGCAGTGCTACCAGGGGGCGAAAAGAGACCCAGTACTTC
CDR3: CSATRGRKETQYF

D: -
V: TRBV19
size: many
J: TRBJ2-2
DNA: TGTGCCAGTAGTAGCCCCCCCAGGGGCCGGGGGTTGGCCGGGGAGCTGTTTTTT
CDR3: CASSSPPRGRGLAGELFF

D: -
V: TRBV19
size: few
J: TRBJ2-5
DNA: TGTGCCAGTAGTATAACAGGGAGAGAGACCCAGTACTTC
CDR3: CASSITGRETQYF

D: -
V: TRBV30
size: many
J: TRBJ1-1
DNA: TGTGCCTGGAGTCCCCACGGGGGGAACACTGAAGCTTTCTTT
CDR3: CAWSPHGGNTEAFF

D: -
V: TRBV7-6
size: -
J: TRBJ1-1
DNA: TGTGCCAGCAGCTTAGCGGTGGGGCAAATGAACACTGAAGCTTTCTTT
CDR3: CASSLAVGQMNTEAFF

D: -
V: TRBV14
size: many
J: TRBJ1-2
DNA: TGTGCCAGCCGGGACAATGGCTACACCTTC
CDR3: CASRDNGYTF

D: -
V: TRBV20-1
size: many
J: TRBJ2-5
DNA: TGCAGTGCTAGAGATAGGGAGGACCATAAAGAGACCCAGTACTTC
CDR3: CSARDREDHKETQYF

D: -
V: TRBV6-1
size: -
J: TRBJ2-7
DNA: TGTGCCAGCAGTCCCTGGACAGACCTCTACGAGCAGTACTTC
CDR3: CASSPWTDLYEQYF

D: -
V: TRBV15
size: many
J: TRBJ1-2
DNA: TGTGCCACCAGCAACACAGGGTCGGCTAACTATGGCTACACCTTC
CDR3: CATSNTGSANYGYTF

D: TRBD2
V: TRBV20-1
size: few
J: TRBJ2-3
DNA: TGCAGTGCGGCAAGCGGGGTAGATACGCAGTATTTT
CDR3: CSAASGVDTQYF

D: -
V: TRBV6-1
size: many
J: TRBJ2-1
DNA: TGTGCCAGCAGTTTCGGACCGGGGTTGGAGCAGTTCTTC
CDR3: CASSFGPGLEQFF

D: -
V: TRBV7-8
size: many
J: TRBJ2-7
DNA: TGTGCCAGCACCCTATCCGGAGGACGGAACCACGAGCAGTACTTC
CDR3: CASTLSGGRNHEQYF

D: -
V: TRBV24-1
size: many
J: TRBJ2-2
DNA: TGTGCCACCAGTGATTTCGAGGGATTTAACACCGGGGAGCTGTTTTTT
CDR3: CATSDFEGFNTGELFF

D: -
V: TRBV6-2/TRBV6-3
size: -
J: TRBJ2-7
DNA: TGTGCCAGCATTTTCCGCTACGAGCAGTACTTC
CDR3: CASIFRYEQYF

D: TRBD2
V: TRBV6-2/TRBV6-3
size: -
J: TRBJ2-1
DNA: TGTGCCAGCAGCTCCGGGACTAGCGGGTGGGCCTTCTACAATGAGCAGTTCTTC
CDR3: CASSSGTSGWAFYNEQFF

D: -
V: TRBV20-1
size: many
J: TRBJ1-1
DNA: TGCAGTGCTAGCGATGTGGTAGCAGGGAACACTGAAGCTTTCTTT
CDR3: CSASDVVAGNTEAFF

D: TRBD1
V: TRBV18
size: many
J: TRBJ1-1
DNA: TGTGCCAGCTCACTAGGGACAGGGACGGGAACTGAAGCTTTCTTT
CDR3: CASSLGTGTGTEAFF

D: -
V: TRBV10-3
size: many
J: TRBJ1-2
DNA: TGTGCCATCAGTGAGTCGTTTGAGGGGACCATCTATGGCTACACCTTC
CDR3: CAISESFEGTIYGYTF

D: -
V: TRBV3-1
size: -
J: TRBJ1-3
DNA: TGTGCCAGCAGCCAGGCATCCGTCTCTGGAAACACCATATATTTT
CDR3: CASSQASVSGNTIYF

D: -
V: TRBV5-8
size: many
J: TRBJ1-1
DNA: TGTGCCAGCAGCTTGGTTTTAGGGTTGAACACTGAAGCTTTCTTT
CDR3: CASSLVLGLNTEAFF

D: -
V: TRBV11-2
size: many
J: TRBJ2-5
DNA: TGTGCCAGCAGCTTATCCACGGACAGACAAGAGACCCAGTACTTC
CDR3: CASSLSTDRQETQYF

D: -
V: TRBV20-1
size: many
J: TRBJ2-7
DNA: TGCAGTGCGAAAAAAAATCGTGGGGAGCAGTACTTC
CDR3: CSAKKNRGEQYF

D: -
V: TRBV11-2
size: many
J: TRBJ2-7
DNA: TGTGCCAGCAAACAGCCGGGCAATAGTGGCTACGAGCAGTACTTC
CDR3: CASKQPGNSGYEQYF

D: -
V: TRBV2
size: many
J: TRBJ1-1
DNA: TGTGCCAGCAGAAGGCCGGGGACTGAAGCTTTCTTT
CDR3: CASRRPGTEAFF

D: TRBD1
V: TRBV14
size: -
J: TRBJ1-4
DNA: TGTGCCAGCAGCCACTACTCCGGGACAGGTGATGAAAAACTGTTTTTT
CDR3: CASSHYSGTGDEKLFF

D: -
V: TRBV2
size: many
J: TRBJ2-5
DNA: TGTGCCAGCAGTGGCAGGGGCGCGCAGGAGACCCAGTACTTC
CDR3: CASSGRGAQETQYF

D: TRBD1
V: TRBV5-1
size: few
J: TRBJ2-2
DNA: TGCGCCAGCAGGGGACAGGCGAACACCGGGGAGCTGTTTTTT
CDR3: CASRGQANTGELFF

D: -
V: TRBV4-1
size: few
J: TRBJ2-3
DNA: TGCGCCAGCAGCCAAGATGAGACCTTGGTGGGGGGGCCCGCAGATACGCAGTATTTT
CDR3: CASSQDETLVGGPADTQYF

D: -
V: TRBV11-3
size: many
J: TRBJ2-1
DNA: TGTGCCAGCAGCGAGCGGACAGAAGGGCTGGATCACGAGCAGTTCTTC
CDR3: CASSERTEGLDHEQFF

D: -
V: TRBV20-1
size: many
J: TRBJ1-5
DNA: TGCAGTGCCCGGACCTCGACAGTGCAGCATTTT
CDR3: CSARTSTVQHF

D: TRBD1
V: TRBV20-1
size: -
J: TRBJ1-5
DNA: TGCAGTGCACGATTACAGGGGAGTGCGAATCAGCCCCAGCATTTT
CDR3: CSARLQGSANQPQHF

D: -
V: TRBV2
size: many
J: TRBJ2-2
DNA: TGTGCCAGCACCACGGGGTACACCGGGGAGCTGTTTTTT
CDR3: CASTTGYTGELFF

D: TRBD1
V: TRBV4-1
size: few
J: TRBJ1-2
DNA: TGCGCCAGCAGCCAAGGGACAGGGGGAACCTATGGCTACACCTTC
CDR3: CASSQGTGGTYGYTF

D: -
V: TRBV24-1
size: many
J: TRBJ2-2
DNA: TGTGCCACCAGCCCGCCGGCGGGGCACACCGGGGAGCTGTTTTTT
CDR3: CATSPPAGHTGELFF

D: TRBD2
V: TRBV30
size: many
J: TRBJ2-5
DNA: TGTGCCTGGAGTGTACGCGGGGGGCAAGAGACCCAGTACTTC
CDR3: CAWSVRGGQETQYF

D: -
V: TRBV15
size: many
J: TRBJ2-7
DNA: TGTGCCACCAGCAGAGATTTGACGGGAAACTACGAGCAGTACTTC
CDR3: CATSRDLTGNYEQYF

D: TRBD2
V: TRBV20-1
size: many
J: TRBJ2-3
DNA: TGCAGTGCTCACAAGACTAGCGGGGATACAGATACGCAGTATTTT
CDR3: CSAHKTSGDTDTQYF

D: -
V: TRBV11-1
size: many
J: TRBJ2-2
DNA: TGTGCCAGCAGTTGGAACACCGGGGAGCTGTTTTTT
CDR3: CASSWNTGELFF

D: TRBD1
V: TRBV2
size: many
J: TRBJ1-1
DNA: TGTGCCAGCAGTGAATCGGTGCTGTTGACAGGGGGGACTGAAGCTTTCTTT
CDR3: CASSESVLLTGGTEAFF